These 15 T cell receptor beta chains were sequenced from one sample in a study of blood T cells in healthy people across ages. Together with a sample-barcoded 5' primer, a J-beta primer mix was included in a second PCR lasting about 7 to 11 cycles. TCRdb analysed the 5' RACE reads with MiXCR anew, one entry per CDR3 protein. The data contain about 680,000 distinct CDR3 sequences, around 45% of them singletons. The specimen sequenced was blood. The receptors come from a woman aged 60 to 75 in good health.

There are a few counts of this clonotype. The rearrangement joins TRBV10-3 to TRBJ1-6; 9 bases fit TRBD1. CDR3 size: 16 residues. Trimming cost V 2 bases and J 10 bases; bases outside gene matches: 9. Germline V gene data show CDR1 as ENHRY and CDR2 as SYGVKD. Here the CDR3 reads CAISEATGTGLSPLHF. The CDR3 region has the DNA TGTGCCATCAGTGAGGCCACCGGGACAGGGTTATCACCCCTCCACTTT.

CDR3 sequence (DNA): TGCAGTGCTAAAGCCGGGACTAGCGGCAACACCGGGGAGCTGTTTTTT. Protein sequence: CSAKAGTSGNTGELFF. This sequence joins TRBV20-1 and TRBJ2-2, with TRBD2 matching over 11 bases. CDR3 length: 16 amino acids. From germline, CDR1 is DFQATT and CDR2 SNEGSKA (reference sequence). V shed 4 bases, J shed 2 bases, and the junction held 6 bases outside the gene matches.

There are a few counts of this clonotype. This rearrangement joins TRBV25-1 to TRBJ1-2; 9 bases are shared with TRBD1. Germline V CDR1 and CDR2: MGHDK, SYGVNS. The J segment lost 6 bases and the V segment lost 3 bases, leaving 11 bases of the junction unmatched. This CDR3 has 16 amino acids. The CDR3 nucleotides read TGTGCCAGCAGTGATGGGTCCGGGACAGGGTCCCATGGCTACACCTTC. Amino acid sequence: CASSDGSGTGSHGYTF.

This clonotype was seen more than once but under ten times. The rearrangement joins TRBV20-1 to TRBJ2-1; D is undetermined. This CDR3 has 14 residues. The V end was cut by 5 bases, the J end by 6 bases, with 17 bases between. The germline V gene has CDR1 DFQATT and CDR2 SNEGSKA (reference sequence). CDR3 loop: CSASLSGPVNEQFF. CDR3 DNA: TGCAGTGCTTCCCTTAGTGGGCCCGTCAATGAGCAGTTCTTC.

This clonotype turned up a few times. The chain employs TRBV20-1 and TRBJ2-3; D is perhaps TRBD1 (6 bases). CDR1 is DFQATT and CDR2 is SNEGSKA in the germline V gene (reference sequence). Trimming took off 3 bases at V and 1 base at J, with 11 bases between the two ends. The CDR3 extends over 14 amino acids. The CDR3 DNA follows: TGCAGTGCTAGCGCCAGACAGGGCACAGATACGCAGTATTTT. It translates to CSASARQGTDTQYF.

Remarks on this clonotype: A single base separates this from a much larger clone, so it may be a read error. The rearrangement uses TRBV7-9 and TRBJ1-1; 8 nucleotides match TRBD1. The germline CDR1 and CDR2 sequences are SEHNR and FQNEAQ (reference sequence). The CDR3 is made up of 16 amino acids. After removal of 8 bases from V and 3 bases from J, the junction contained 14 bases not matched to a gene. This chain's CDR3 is CASGPSQGVGDTEAFF. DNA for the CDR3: TGTGCCAGCGGCCCCTCACAGGGGGTCGGCGACACTGAAGCTTTCTTT.

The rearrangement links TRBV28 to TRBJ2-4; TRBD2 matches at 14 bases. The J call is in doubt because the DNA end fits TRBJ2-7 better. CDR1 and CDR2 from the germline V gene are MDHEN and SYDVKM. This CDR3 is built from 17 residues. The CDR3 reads CASSLNPGLAGAYEQYF. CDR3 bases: TGTGCCAGCAGTTTAAACCCGGGACTAGCGGGAGCTTACGAGCAGTACTTC.

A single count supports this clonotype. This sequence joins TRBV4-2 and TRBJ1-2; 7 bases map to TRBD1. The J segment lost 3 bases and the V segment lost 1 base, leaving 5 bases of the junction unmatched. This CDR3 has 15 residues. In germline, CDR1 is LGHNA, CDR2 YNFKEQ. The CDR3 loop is CASSQASGQDYGYTF. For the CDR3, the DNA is TGTGCCAGCAGCCAAGCATCCGGACAGGACTATGGCTACACCTTC.

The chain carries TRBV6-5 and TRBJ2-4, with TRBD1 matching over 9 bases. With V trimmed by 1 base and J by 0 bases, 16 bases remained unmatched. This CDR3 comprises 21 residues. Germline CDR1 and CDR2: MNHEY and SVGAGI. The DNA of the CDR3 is TGTGCCAGCAGTTACTTGGTGATCTCCGGACAGGGGATTCTAGCCAAAAACATTCAGTACTTC. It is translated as CASSYLVISGQGILAKNIQYF.

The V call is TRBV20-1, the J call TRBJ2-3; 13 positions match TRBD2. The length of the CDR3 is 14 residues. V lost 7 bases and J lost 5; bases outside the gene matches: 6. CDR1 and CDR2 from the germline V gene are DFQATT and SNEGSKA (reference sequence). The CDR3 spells CSGRLAGGGDTQYF. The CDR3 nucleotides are TGCAGTGGACGACTAGCGGGAGGTGGAGATACGCAGTATTTT.

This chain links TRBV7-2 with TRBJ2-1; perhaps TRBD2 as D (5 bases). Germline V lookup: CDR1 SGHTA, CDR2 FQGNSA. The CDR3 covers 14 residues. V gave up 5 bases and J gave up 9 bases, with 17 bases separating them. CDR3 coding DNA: TGTGCCAGCAGCGTAAGCGGCGGTCATAGTGAGCAGTTCTTC. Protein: CASSVSGGHSEQFF.

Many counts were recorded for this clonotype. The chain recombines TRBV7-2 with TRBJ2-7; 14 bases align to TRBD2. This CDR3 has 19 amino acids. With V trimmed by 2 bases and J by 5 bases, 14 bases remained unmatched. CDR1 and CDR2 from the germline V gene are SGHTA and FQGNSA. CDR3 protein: CASSLRGPGTSGSFHEQYF. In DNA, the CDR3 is TGTGCCAGCAGCTTACGAGGCCCAGGGACTAGCGGGAGTTTCCACGAGCAGTACTTC.

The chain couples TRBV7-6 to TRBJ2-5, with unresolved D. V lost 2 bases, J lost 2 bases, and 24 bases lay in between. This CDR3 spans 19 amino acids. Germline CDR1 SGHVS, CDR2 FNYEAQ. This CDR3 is CASSLFGQSLSPFQETQYF. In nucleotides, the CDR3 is TGTGCCAGCAGCTTATTCGGGCAGAGCCTTTCACCCTTTCAAGAGACCCAGTACTTC.

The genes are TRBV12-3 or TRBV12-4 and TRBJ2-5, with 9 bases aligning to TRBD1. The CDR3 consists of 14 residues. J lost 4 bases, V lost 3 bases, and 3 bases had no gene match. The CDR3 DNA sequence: TGTGCCAGCAGTTTCGAGACAGGGGGAGAGACCCAGTACTTC. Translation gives CASSFETGGETQYF.

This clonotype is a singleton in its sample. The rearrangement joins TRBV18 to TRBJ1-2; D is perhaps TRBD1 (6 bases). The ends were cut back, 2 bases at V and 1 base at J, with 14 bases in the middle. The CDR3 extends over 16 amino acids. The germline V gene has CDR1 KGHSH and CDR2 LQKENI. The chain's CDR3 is CASSPTTGSVNYGYTF. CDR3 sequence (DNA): TGTGCCAGCTCACCAACGACAGGCAGTGTTAACTATGGCTACACCTTC. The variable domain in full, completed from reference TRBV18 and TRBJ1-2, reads NAGVMQNPRHLVRRRGQEARLRCSPMKGHSHVYWYRQLPEEGLKFMVYLQKENIIDESGMPKERFSAEFPKEGPSILRIQQVVRGDSAAYFCASSPTTGSVNYGYTFGSGTRLTVV.